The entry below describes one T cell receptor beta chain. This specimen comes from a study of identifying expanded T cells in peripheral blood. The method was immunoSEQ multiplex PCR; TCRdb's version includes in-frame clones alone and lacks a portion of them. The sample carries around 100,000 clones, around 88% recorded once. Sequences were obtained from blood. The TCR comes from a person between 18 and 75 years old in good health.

Here the CDR3 reads CASSSGLAEQETQYF. In nucleotides, the CDR3 is TGTGCCAGCAGCTCGGGACTAGCGGAACAAGAGACCCAGTACTTC. The J gene is TRBJ2-5, the V gene TRBV7-7; TRBD2 agrees at 11 bases. J gave up 2 bases and V 4 bases, and 3 bases lay outside the gene matches. Germline lookup yields CDR1 SSHAT and CDR2 FNYEAQ (reference sequence). The CDR3 covers 15 residues.